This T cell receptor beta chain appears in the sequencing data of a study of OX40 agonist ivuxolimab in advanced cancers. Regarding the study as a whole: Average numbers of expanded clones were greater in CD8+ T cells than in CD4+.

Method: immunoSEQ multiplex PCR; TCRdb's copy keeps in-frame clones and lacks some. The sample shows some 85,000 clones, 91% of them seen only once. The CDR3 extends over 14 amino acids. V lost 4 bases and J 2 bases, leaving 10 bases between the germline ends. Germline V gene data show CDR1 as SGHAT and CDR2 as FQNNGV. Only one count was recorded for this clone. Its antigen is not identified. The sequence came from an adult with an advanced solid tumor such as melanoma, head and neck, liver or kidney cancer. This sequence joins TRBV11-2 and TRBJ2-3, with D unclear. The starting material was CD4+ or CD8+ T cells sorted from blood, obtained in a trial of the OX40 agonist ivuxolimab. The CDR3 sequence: CASSSRLPTDTQYF. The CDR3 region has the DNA TGTGCCAGCAGCTCTCGCCTGCCCACAGATACGCAGTATTTT. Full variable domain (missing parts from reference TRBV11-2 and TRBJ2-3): EAGVAQSPRYKIIEKRQSVAFWCNPISGHATLYWYQQILGQGPKLLIQFQNNGVVDDSQLPKDRFSAERLKGVDSTLKIQPAKLEDSAVYLCASSSRLPTDTQYFGPGTRLTVL.